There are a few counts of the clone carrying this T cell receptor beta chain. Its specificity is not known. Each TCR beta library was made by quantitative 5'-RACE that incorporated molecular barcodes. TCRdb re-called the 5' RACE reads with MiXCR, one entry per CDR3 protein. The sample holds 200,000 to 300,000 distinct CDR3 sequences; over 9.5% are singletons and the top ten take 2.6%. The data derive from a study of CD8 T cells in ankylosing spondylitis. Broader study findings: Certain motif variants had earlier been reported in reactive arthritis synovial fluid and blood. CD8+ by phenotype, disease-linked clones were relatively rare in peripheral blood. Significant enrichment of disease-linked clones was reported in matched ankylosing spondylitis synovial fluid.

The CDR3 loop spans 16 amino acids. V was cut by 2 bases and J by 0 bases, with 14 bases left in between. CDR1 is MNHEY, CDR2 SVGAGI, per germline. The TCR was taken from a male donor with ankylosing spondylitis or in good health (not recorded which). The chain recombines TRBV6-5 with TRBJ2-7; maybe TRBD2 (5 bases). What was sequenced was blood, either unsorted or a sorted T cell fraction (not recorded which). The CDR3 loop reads CASSYAASGSSYEQYF. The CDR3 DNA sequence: TGTGCCAGCAGTTACGCGGCATCGGGAAGCTCCTACGAGCAGTACTTC.